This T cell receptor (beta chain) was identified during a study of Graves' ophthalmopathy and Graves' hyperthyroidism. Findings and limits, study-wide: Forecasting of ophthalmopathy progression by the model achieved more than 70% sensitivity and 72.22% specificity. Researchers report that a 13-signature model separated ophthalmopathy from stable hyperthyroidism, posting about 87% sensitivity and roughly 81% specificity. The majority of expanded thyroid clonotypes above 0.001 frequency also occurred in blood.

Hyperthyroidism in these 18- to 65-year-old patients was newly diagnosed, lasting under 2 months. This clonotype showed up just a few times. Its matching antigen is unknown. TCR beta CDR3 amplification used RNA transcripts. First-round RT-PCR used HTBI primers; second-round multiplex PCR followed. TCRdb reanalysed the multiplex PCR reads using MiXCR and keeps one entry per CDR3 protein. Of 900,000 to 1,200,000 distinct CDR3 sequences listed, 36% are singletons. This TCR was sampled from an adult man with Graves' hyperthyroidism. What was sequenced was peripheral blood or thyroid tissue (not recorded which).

This CDR3 reads CASSAEGGTIYF. The CDR3 DNA is TGTGCCAGCAGCGCGGAGGGGGGGACCATATATTTT. The chain joins TRBV9 to TRBJ1-3; TRBD1 is a possible D gene (6 bases). CDR1 and CDR2 (germline): SGDLS, YYNGEE. V was cut by 3 bases and J by 10 bases, with 11 bases left in between. This CDR3 has 12 amino acids. The full variable domain, completed using reference TRBV9 and TRBJ1-3, is DSGVTQTPKHLITATGQRVTLRCSPRSGDLSVYWYQQSLDQGLQFLIQYYNGEERAKGNILERFSAQQFPDLHSELNLSSLELGDSALYFCASSAEGGTIYFGEGSWLTVV.